Shown below are 10 T cell receptor beta chains from a single sample sequenced in a study of T cell clusters in autoimmune cytopenias. Each sample's input was approximately 270 ng genomic DNA, some 38,000 genome equivalents. One tube held mixed TRB-A and TRB-B primer pools for touch-down PCR. From the multiplex PCR reads, TCRdb lists one entry per CDR3 protein and no DNA. The sample totals fewer than 4,500 distinct CDR3 sequences. These same data were also listed under a study on T cell repertoires in aging, cancer and after chemotherapy.

The specimen was peripheral blood. The source is a human donor in good health.

The chain links TRBV24-1 to TRBJ1-5; TCRdb lists TRBD1, though no DNA is available to test this call. Looked up from germline, CDR1 is KGHDR and CDR2 is SFDVKD. This CDR3 comprises 16 residues. CDR3 residues: CATSDRTSAGNQPQHF.

This chain joins TRBV11-3 and TRBJ2-3; TCRdb gives TRBD1 as the D gene, but with no DNA this cannot be confirmed. Germline CDR1 SGHNT, CDR2 YENEEA. CDR3 length: 13 residues. The CDR3 protein is CASSFEGRVTQYF.

Frequency places this clonotype as medium-sized. This chain joins TRBV7-9 and TRBJ1-5. The CDR3 consists of 12 residues. Germline values: CDR1 SEHNR, CDR2 FQNEAQ (reference sequence). CDR3 in amino acids: CASSYEHAPQHF.

This clonotype is called medium-sized based on its frequency. This chain joins TRBV5-5 and TRBJ2-7. This CDR3 is built from 14 residues. Germline-derived CDR1 and CDR2 are SGHKS and YYEKEE (reference sequence). This CDR3 reads CASSLADSFYEQYF.

According to its frequency, this clonotype is medium-sized. The genes are TRBV6-4 and TRBJ2-3; TCRdb reports TRBD1, a call that lacks DNA to check it against. Germline V gene sequence: CDR1 MRHNA, CDR2 SNTAGT. The CDR3 extends over 16 amino acids. The CDR3 protein is CASSDSTGGGTDTQYF.

The V and J genes are TRBV5-1 and TRBJ2-2; TCRdb reports TRBD2, a call that lacks DNA to check it against. CDR3 length equals 15 residues. CDR1 and CDR2 (germline): SGHRS, YFSETQ. The CDR3 loop reads CASSLVAGGTGELFF.

This chain links TRBV20-1 with TRBJ2-7; the TCRdb call, TRBD1, lacks DNA for checking. The CDR3 consists of 15 residues. Germline lookup yields CDR1 DFQATT and CDR2 SNEGSKA (reference sequence). The CDR3 is CSAVAGTRSRNEQYF.

The chain employs TRBV4-1 and TRBJ2-5; TCRdb picks TRBD1, but there is no DNA to check that call. Germline CDR1 MGHRA, CDR2 YSYEKL. CDR3 length: 16 amino acids. The CDR3 reads CASSQDRIAGGGTQYF.

The rearrangement links TRBV21-1 to TRBJ1-6. TRBV21-1 is tagged as a pseudogene. The length of the CDR3 is 14 residues. CDR3 region: CASSKKIVEVSLHF.

V is TRBV27 and J is TRBJ2-5. The CDR3 extends over 13 amino acids. Germline CDR1 is MNHEY and CDR2 is SMNVEV (reference sequence). CDR3: CASSPTLAGEQYF.